This TCR beta chain was sequenced during a study of identical twins. Findings of the study overall: In zero-insertion analyses, partial confounding could arise from invariant MAIT and iNKT cells. Memory repertoires lacked the insertion deficit that abundant cord blood beta clonotypes showed. Not following the same donors, the study drew its conclusions from cross-sectional statistical analysis.

It was template switching that added a universal primer site, and there were unique molecular identifiers on the cDNA. TCRdb re-called the 5' RACE reads through MiXCR, storing one row per CDR3 protein. This table holds 200,000 to 250,000 distinct CDR3 sequences, 6% to 9% found once. This clonotype was counted ten times or more. What it recognizes is unknown. The same sample was also studied in work on yellow fever vaccine responses in identical twins.

Sequences were obtained from memory (CD45RO+) T cells sorted from blood. This sequence originates from a woman younger than 35 in good health.

As DNA, the CDR3 is TGTGCCATCAGGGGTGGAAACACCATATATTTT. Protein: CAIRGGNTIYF. The chain carries TRBV10-3 and TRBJ1-3; D unclear. Deletions cut 6 bases from V and 3 bases from J, with 3 bases between. The germline V gene has CDR1 ENHRY and CDR2 SYGVKD. CDR3 length equals 11 residues.